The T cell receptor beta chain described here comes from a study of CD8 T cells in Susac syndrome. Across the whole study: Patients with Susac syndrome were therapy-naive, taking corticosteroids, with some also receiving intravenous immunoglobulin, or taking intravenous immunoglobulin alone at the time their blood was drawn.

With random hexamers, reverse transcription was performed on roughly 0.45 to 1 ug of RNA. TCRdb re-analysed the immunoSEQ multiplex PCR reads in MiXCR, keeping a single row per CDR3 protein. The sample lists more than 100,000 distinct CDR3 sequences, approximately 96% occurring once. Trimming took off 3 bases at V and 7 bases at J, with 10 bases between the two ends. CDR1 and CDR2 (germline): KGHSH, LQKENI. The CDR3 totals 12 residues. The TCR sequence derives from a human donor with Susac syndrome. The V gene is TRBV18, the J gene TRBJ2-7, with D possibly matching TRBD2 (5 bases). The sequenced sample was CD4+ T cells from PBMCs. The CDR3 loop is CASSPGPGEQYF. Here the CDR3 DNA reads TGTGCCAGCTCACCCGGTCCGGGGGAGCAGTACTTC.